Shown below are 32 T cell receptor beta chains from a single sample sequenced in a study of T cells in Graves' hyperthyroidism and ophthalmopathy. Amplification targeted TCR beta CDR3 regions from RNA transcripts. Primed by the HTBI set, a first-round RT-PCR was run on the TCR CDR3. TCRdb passed the multiplex PCR reads through MiXCR, listing each CDR3 protein once. The data show roughly 570,000 distinct CDR3 sequences, approximately 14% seen once. Sequenced: blood. These receptors were obtained from a woman aged 30 to 39 with Graves' hyperthyroidism.

This clonotype was detected many times. The CDR3, as DNA: TGTGCCTCAACAACCGGGACTAGCGGCAATGAGCAGTTCTTC. Its protein is CASTTGTSGNEQFF. The chain uses TRBV28 and TRBJ2-1; 11 bases are shared with TRBD2. CDR1 and CDR2 from the germline V gene are MDHEN and SYDVKM. V shed 11 bases, J shed 6 bases, and the junction held 9 bases outside the gene matches. The CDR3 is 14 amino acids.

With respect to this clonotype: This sequence may be a read error, since a much larger clone differs from it by one base. V usage is TRBV12-3 or TRBV12-4 and J usage is TRBJ2-1; D ambiguous. This CDR3 comprises 15 residues. Written as DNA, the CDR3 is TGTGCCGGCAGTTTAGATCTCACTTTCTACAATGAGCAGCTCTTC. Encoded protein: CAGSLDLTFYNEQLF.

This clonotype was detected many times. The rearrangement links TRBV30 to TRBJ1-2; D gene unclear. The CDR3 is 14 residues long. CDR1 and CDR2 from the germline V gene are GTSNPN and SVGIG (reference sequence). The germline V and J ends were trimmed by 0 bases and 2 bases, with 10 bases remaining between them. This CDR3 reads CAWSVISVNYGYTF. The DNA of the CDR3 is TGTGCCTGGAGTGTAATATCGGTAAACTATGGCTACACCTTC.

The V gene is TRBV7-9, the J gene TRBJ2-3; a possible D gene is TRBD2 (6 bases). Trimming pared 5 bases from V and 8 bases from J, leaving 14 bases between. The CDR3 loop spans 13 amino acids. Germline CDR1 reads SEHNR; CDR2 reads FQNEAQ (reference sequence). The CDR3 nucleotides read TGTGCCAGCAGCCAACGACTAGTTGCTACGCAGTATTTT. Translating gives CASSQRLVATQYF.

This clonotype was counted a few times. Relative to the germline gene, one junction end is altered; a read error may explain this. The chain couples TRBV6-2 or TRBV6-3 to TRBJ1-2, with D maybe TRBD1 (6 bases). The germline CDR1 and CDR2 sequences are MNHEY and SVGEGT. CDR3 length: 14 residues. CDR3 sequence reads: CASSYAGELYGYAF. As DNA, the CDR3 is TGTGCCAGCAGTTACGCAGGGGAGTTGTATGGCTACGCCTTC.

Ten or more counts support this clonotype. V and J are TRBV12-3 or TRBV12-4 and TRBJ1-5; D unclear. V lost 5 bases and J 6 bases, leaving 11 bases between the germline ends. This CDR3 has 13 amino acids. CDR3 loop: CASSLGSGQPQHF. The CDR3 region has the DNA TGTGCCAGCAGTCTCGGAAGCGGTCAGCCCCAGCATTTT.

The rearrangement uses TRBV24-1 and TRBJ2-7; the match to TRBD1 covers 7 bases. CDR1 and CDR2 from the germline V gene are KGHDR and SFDVKD. The CDR3 contains 16 residues. Trimming cost V 5 bases and J 6 bases; bases outside gene matches: 15. CDR3 sequence (DNA): TGTGCCACCAGTGCCGATCCCTTACAGGGGCTAGGCGAGCAGTACTTC. It translates to CATSADPLQGLGEQYF.

This clonotype turned up a few times. The J gene is TRBJ2-1, the V gene TRBV6-1; 10 bases are a match to TRBD2. This CDR3 is 14 amino acids long. Germline V gene sequence: CDR1 MNHNS, CDR2 SASEGT. J was trimmed by 8 bases and V by 7 bases; bases with no gene match: 8. CDR3 in DNA: TGTGCCAGCAAAGAGCTAGCGGGAGTTGATGAGCAGTTCTTC. This encodes CASKELAGVDEQFF.

The rearrangement uses TRBV7-2 and TRBJ1-2, with TRBD1 identical over 7 bases. V gave up 4 bases and J gave up 4 bases; unmatched junction bases: 9. CDR1 is SGHTA, CDR2 FQGNSA, per germline. CDR3 size: 15 residues. CDR3 sequence reads: CASSSDYRGGYGYTF. The CDR3 bases are TGTGCCAGCAGCTCGGACTACAGGGGAGGCTATGGCTACACCTTC.

This clonotype was seen once. A much larger clone lies one base from this, so it may be a read error. The genes are TRBV6-5 and TRBJ2-7; D ambiguous. The germline V gene has CDR1 MNHEY and CDR2 SVGAGI. The CDR3 is 16 residues long. The CDR3 DNA reads as TGTGCCAGCAGTTACTCATCGCGGCTCAGCTCCCACGAGCAGTACTTC. The encoded protein is CASSYSSRLSSHEQYF.

Only a few counts were recorded for this clonotype. The chain links TRBV10-2 to TRBJ1-1; no definite D call. Per the germline V gene, CDR1 is WSHSY and CDR2 is SAAADI. The V and J ends lost 4 bases and 1 base respectively, with 10 bases between them. This CDR3 comprises 14 residues. The CDR3 protein is CASSGTLGNTEAFF. The CDR3 nucleotides are TGCGCCAGCAGTGGGACCCTTGGGAACACTGAAGCTTTCTTT.

This clonotype has a handful of counts. The chain recombines TRBV6-1 with TRBJ1-4, with D possibly TRBD1 on 6 matching bases. Germline CDR1 is MNHNS and CDR2 is SASEGT. The CDR3 runs to 13 residues. Between the trimmed V and J ends, which lost 7 bases and 7 bases, there was a span of 13 bases. CDR3 sequence (DNA): TGTGCCAGCACCGGCCAGGGGCGTGAAAAACTGTTTTTT. Protein sequence: CASTGQGREKLFF.

This clonotype was detected many times. The chain links TRBV30 to TRBJ1-4; D gene unclear. V was trimmed by 5 bases and J by 3 bases, leaving 7 bases between them. The CDR3 runs to 12 residues. The germline gives CDR1 GTSNPN, CDR2 SVGIG (reference sequence). DNA of the CDR3: TGTGCCTGGGGAGGATCTAATGAAAAACTGTTTTTT. It encodes CAWGGSNEKLFF.

The chain employs TRBV5-4 and TRBJ2-2; TRBD2 agrees at 8 bases. V shed 0 bases and J 2 bases; nucleotides not matched to a gene: 6. Germline V gives CDR1 SGHNT, CDR2 YYREEE (reference sequence). CDR3 size: 17 residues. The CDR3 is CASSLDGRAGNTGELFF. CDR3 nucleotide sequence: TGTGCCAGCAGCTTGGACGGGAGGGCCGGTAACACCGGGGAGCTGTTTTTT. The full variable domain, in which reference TRBV5-4 and TRBJ2-2 provide the parts outside the CDR3, is ETGVTQSPTHLIKTRGQQVTLRCSSQSGHNTVSWYQQALGQGPQFIFQYYREEENGRGNFPPRFSGLQFPNYSSELNVNALELDDSALYLCASSLDGRAGNTGELFFGEGSRLTVL.

This clonotype came up many times. This chain links TRBV20-1 with TRBJ2-7; possibly TRBD1 for D (5 bases). Per the germline V gene, CDR1 is DFQATT and CDR2 is SNEGSKA (reference sequence). Trimming cost V 5 bases and J 2 bases, with 13 bases left between them. CDR3 length equals 13 residues. Here the CDR3 reads CSAQGPRAYEQYF. For the CDR3, the DNA is TGCAGTGCTCAGGGCCCTAGGGCCTACGAGCAGTACTTC.

This clonotype was recorded many times. V gene TRBV11-2 combines with J gene TRBJ2-5; TRBD2 agrees at 10 bases. The CDR3 covers 16 residues. Trimming cost V 5 bases and J 2 bases; bases outside gene matches: 8. The germline V gene has CDR1 SGHAT and CDR2 FQNNGV. This CDR3 reads CASSPPGLAFQETQYF. The CDR3 bases are TGTGCCAGCAGCCCACCGGGACTAGCGTTTCAAGAGACCCAGTACTTC.

This clonotype was seen many times. The CDR3 reads CASSLLAGEQYF. The CDR3 nucleotides read TGTGCCAGCAGTTTGTTAGCGGGGGAGCAGTACTTC. The chain combines TRBV28 with TRBJ2-7, with 8 bases that match TRBD2. The germline gives CDR1 MDHEN, CDR2 SYDVKM. This CDR3 is built from 12 residues. With V trimmed by 3 bases and J by 7 bases, 2 bases remained unmatched.

This clonotype was recorded at least ten times. CDR3 amino acids: CASSPLSVLNSPLHF. Written as DNA, the CDR3 is TGTGCCAGCAGCCCTCTCAGTGTACTTAATTCACCCCTCCACTTT. The chain is built from TRBV7-9 and TRBJ1-6; no reliable D call. V was pared by 5 bases and J by 6 bases, with 14 bases between. This CDR3 spans 15 amino acids. Germline lookup yields CDR1 SEHNR and CDR2 FQNEAQ (reference sequence).

Many counts were recorded for this clonotype. This chain uses TRBV18 with TRBJ1-1; the match to TRBD1 covers 8 bases. V shed 3 bases, J shed 3 bases, and the junction held 6 bases outside the gene matches. The germline gives CDR1 KGHSH, CDR2 LQKENI. CDR3 length: 15 amino acids. The CDR3 nucleotides read TGTGCCAGCTCACCCCGACAGGGGCGGGACACTGAAGCTTTCTTT. Amino acids: CASSPRQGRDTEAFF. Full variable domain (outside the CDR3, taken from reference TRBV18 and TRBJ1-1): NAGVMQNPRHLVRRRGQEARLRCSPMKGHSHVYWYRQLPEEGLKFMVYLQKENIIDESGMPKERFSAEFPKEGPSILRIQQVVRGDSAAYFCASSPRQGRDTEAFFGQGTRLTVV.

As regards this clonotype: This clone may be a read error of a much larger clone one base away. The chain links TRBV6-2 or TRBV6-3 to TRBJ2-1; no firm D call. The DNA end is a closer match to TRBJ2-7, so the J assignment may be wrong. Germline CDR1 MNHEY, CDR2 SVGEGT. CDR3 size: 16 residues. Written as DNA, the CDR3 is TGTGCCAGCAGTTACCTCCTAACTGGGGTTGGCAATGAGCAGTACTTC. Translating it yields CASSYLLTGVGNEQYF.

This chain uses TRBV11-2 with TRBJ2-3, with 7 positions matching TRBD1. With 3 bases clipped from V and 2 bases from J, the junction kept 26 bases outside the gene matches. Germline V gives CDR1 SGHAT, CDR2 FQNNGV. This CDR3 is 22 amino acids long. The CDR3 DNA follows: TGTGCCAGCAGCTTTCGAGTAGTCCTTGGGCAGGGAATTGGGACAGACACAGATACGCAGTATTTT. Translation gives CASSFRVVLGQGIGTDTDTQYF. Based on the CDR3 plus reference TRBV11-2 and TRBJ2-3, the full variable domain is EAGVAQSPRYKIIEKRQSVAFWCNPISGHATLYWYQQILGQGPKLLIQFQNNGVVDDSQLPKDRFSAERLKGVDSTLKIQPAKLEDSAVYLCASSFRVVLGQGIGTDTDTQYFGPGTRLTVL.

This clonotype was picked up many times. This chain links TRBV28 with TRBJ2-7; 9 nucleotides agree with TRBD1. The V and J ends lost 6 bases and 3 bases, in that order; junction bases with no gene match: 9. This CDR3 has 15 amino acids. Germline assignment: CDR1 MDHEN and CDR2 SYDVKM. The CDR3 spells CASSLPGQGGYEQYF. DNA of the CDR3: TGTGCCAGCAGCTTACCGGGACAGGGTGGCTACGAGCAGTACTTC.

The CDR3 bases are TGCGCCAGCAGCCGAGGGGGACAGGGGTTCTTGAATACGCAGTATTTT. As protein: CASSRGGQGFLNTQYF. The chain recombines TRBV5-1 with TRBJ2-3; 10 bases map to TRBD1. J was trimmed by 7 bases and V by 4 bases; bases with no gene match: 12. The germline gives CDR1 SGHRS, CDR2 YFSETQ. CDR3 length equals 16 residues. Using reference TRBV5-1 and TRBJ2-3 for the parts outside the CDR3, the full variable domain is KAGVTQTPRYLIKTRGQQVTLSCSPISGHRSVSWYQQTPGQGLQFLFEYFSETQRNKGNFPGRFSGRQFSNSRSEMNVSTLELGDSALYLCASSRGGQGFLNTQYFGPGTRLTVL.

The chain recombines TRBV6-5 with TRBJ1-4, with 7 nucleotides matching TRBD1. J lost 7 bases, V lost 0 bases, and 8 bases had no gene match. The CDR3 spans 16 residues. Germline-derived CDR1 and CDR2 are MNHEY and SVGAGI. CDR3 sequence reads: CASSYSKTGRGEKLFF. CDR3 bases: TGTGCCAGCAGTTACTCGAAGACAGGGCGAGGTGAAAAACTGTTTTTT.

A remark on this clonotype: One end of the junction is discordant with germline, which a read error may explain. The rearrangement links TRBV6-2 or TRBV6-3 to TRBJ2-5, with 9 bases that match TRBD1. Germline CDR1 and CDR2: MNHEY and SVGEGT. The CDR3 is made up of 13 amino acids. CDR3 region: CATSRDREEAQYF. CDR3 nucleotides: TGTGCCACCTCCCGGGACAGGGAAGAGGCCCAGTACTTC.

This clonotype was seen ten or more times. The chain carries TRBV9 and TRBJ2-1; 9 bases are shared with TRBD2. Germline V gene sequence: CDR1 SGDLS, CDR2 YYNGEE. J gave up 8 bases and V 1 base, and 7 bases lay outside the gene matches. The CDR3 runs to 15 residues. The CDR3 spells CASSVSGTSSDEQFF. CDR3 DNA sequence: TGTGCCAGCAGCGTATCCGGGACTAGCAGCGATGAGCAGTTCTTC. Looking up the rest from reference TRBV9 and TRBJ2-1 gives the full variable domain: DSGVTQTPKHLITATGQRVTLRCSPRSGDLSVYWYQQSLDQGLQFLIQYYNGEERAKGNILERFSAQQFPDLHSELNLSSLELGDSALYFCASSVSGTSSDEQFFGPGTRLTVL.

This clonotype was seen more than once but under ten times. V is TRBV18 and J is TRBJ1-4; no firm D call. This CDR3 contains 14 residues. In germline, CDR1 is KGHSH, CDR2 LQKENI. Trimming took 1 base from V and 8 from J, leaving 11 bases between them. CDR3 loop: CASSPQGLREKLFF. For the CDR3, the DNA is TGTGCCAGCTCACCACAGGGATTACGGGAAAAACTGTTTTTT.

This sequence joins TRBV7-2 and TRBJ2-1; 12 bases fit TRBD2. CDR3 size: 16 residues. Germline assignment: CDR1 SGHTA and CDR2 FQGNSA. Germline trimming cut 2 bases from V and 14 bases from J; bases unmatched to any gene: 13. DNA for the CDR3: TGTGCCAGCAGCTTAAGGCCGGGACTAGCGGGTGGGGAAAAGTTCTTC. It is translated as CASSLRPGLAGGEKFF.

Many counts were recorded for this clonotype. The chain joins TRBV2 to TRBJ2-7, with D uncertain. Germline CDR1 and CDR2: SNHLY and FYNNEI. V dropped 6 bases and J dropped 4 bases, with 19 bases sitting between them. CDR3 length: 15 residues. The chain's CDR3 is CASRDPTGTAYEQYF. In nucleotides, the CDR3 is TGTGCCAGCAGGGACCCCACCGGTACTGCGTACGAGCAGTACTTC.

In the case of this clonotype: Mismatch with germline at one junction end may stem from a read error. The chain recombines TRBV9 with TRBJ2-7; 10 bases map to TRBD2. The V gene's germline CDR1 is SGDLS and CDR2 YYNGEE. CDR3 length: 15 residues. The CDR3 protein is CASSVGLAEGYEQYF. Written as DNA, the CDR3 is TGTGCCAGCAGTGTAGGACTAGCGGAGGGCTACGAGCAGTACTTC.

The chain links TRBV27 to TRBJ2-2; 7 nucleotides agree with TRBD1. This CDR3 has 16 residues. Germline values: CDR1 MNHEY, CDR2 SMNVEV (reference sequence). J was trimmed by 4 bases and V by 6 bases; bases with no gene match: 11. DNA of the CDR3: TGTGCCAGCAGCTCCGGGACAGTCAGGGGCACCGGGGAGCTGTTTTTT. Its protein is CASSSGTVRGTGELFF.

This clonotype has only a few counts. Here the CDR3 DNA reads TGTGCCAGCCTAGGGAACACCGGGGAGCTGTTTTTT. It yields the protein CASLGNTGELFF. The V call is TRBV27, the J call TRBJ2-2; D gene ambiguous. Germline lookup yields CDR1 MNHEY and CDR2 SMNVEV (reference sequence). V lost 8 bases and J lost 1, with 5 bases in between. This CDR3 is 12 amino acids long.